This TCR beta chain derives from a study of blood T cell dynamics during melanoma immunotherapy. Study summary: Patients with metastatic melanoma got pembrolizumab or nivolumab-ipilimumab as first-line care. Findings of the study overall: Clones driving repertoire changes may be melanoma-specific or general immune activation.

The CDR3 consists of 12 residues. Each bulk PBMC sample had approximately 400 ng DNA loaded. Only in-frame clones appear in the TCRdb table, and some are missing; sequencing was by immunoSEQ multiplex PCR. The sample holds nearly 25,000 clones, around 90% seen once. The time point was: pre-treatment baseline. Concerning this clone: Its antigen is currently unknown.

The material sequenced was blood, taken from a patient treated with checkpoint blockade. The TCR comes from a human donor with melanoma. This rearrangement joins TRBV12-1 to TRBJ2-7; the table's D gene call, TRBD2, was not cross checked with the DNA. TRBV12-1 is a documented pseudogene. In DNA, the CDR3 is TGTGCCAGCAGCCCTACCCAGGGAGGGCAGTACTTC. It yields the protein CASSPTQGGQYF.